This record looks at one TCR beta chain sequence and its context. Its antigen remains unknown. Time point: newly diagnosed, previously untreated cHL patient sample. These data belong to a study of PD-1 blockade in classical Hodgkin lymphoma. Only in-frame clones appear in the TCRdb table, and some are missing; sequencing was by immunoSEQ multiplex PCR. Among more than 15,000 clones listed, approximately 86% were seen once. Study-wide points: Relative to healthy donors, newly diagnosed patients reportedly had lower baseline TCR diversity, which was reported as lower still in relapsed/refractory patients.

The junction had 4 bases not matched to a gene; V was cut back by 0 bases and J by 5 bases. This CDR3 is built from 15 residues. Germline-derived CDR1 and CDR2 are SGHRS and YFSETQ. The sample consisted of peripheral blood mononuclear cells (PBMCs). The TCR sequence derives from a human donor with classical Hodgkin lymphoma. This chain connects TRBV5-1 to TRBJ2-3; TRBD2 matches at 9 bases. The CDR3 loop is CASSLVSGGLDTQYF. CDR3 bases: TGCGCCAGCAGCTTGGTTAGCGGGGGTCTAGATACGCAGTATTTT.